What follows is one T cell receptor beta chain and its context. The data derive from a study of blood T cell repertoires in COVID-19. Study-level background: Sites across the United States, Italy and Spain contributed samples from acute and convalescent COVID-19.

The repertoire was sequenced with immunoSEQ multiplex PCR; TCRdb's copy has only in-frame clones and lacks some. This table has around 200,000 clones, about 86% appearing once. Germline-derived CDR1 and CDR2 are MGHDK and SYGVNS. V trimming: 5 bases; J trimming: 10 bases; junction bases outside the gene matches: 8. The CDR3 runs to 13 residues. The sequencing input was peripheral blood. The TCR was taken from a man under 40 with active or convalescent COVID-19. V gene TRBV25-1 combines with J gene TRBJ1-2; the match to TRBD1 covers 9 bases. The CDR3 here is CASSSTGGPPYTF. The CDR3 coding sequence is TGTGCCAGCAGTTCTACAGGGGGCCCCCCCTACACCTTC.